Listed here are 10 T cell receptor beta chains from one sample, sequenced in a study of blood T cell repertoires in COVID-19. Generated by immunoSEQ multiplex PCR, the TCRdb table keeps only in-frame clones and is missing some. The sample has 55,000 to 75,000 clones, about 81% seen once; the top ten hold around a tenth. The specimen sequenced was peripheral blood. Receptors originate from a human donor in a cohort sampled during active COVID-19.

V gene TRBV7-2 combines with J gene TRBJ2-3; D not resolved. Germline loops: CDR1 SGHTA, CDR2 FQGNSA. The CDR3 is 14 residues long. V shed 3 bases and J shed 1 base, with 8 bases lying between them. The CDR3: CASSLNYGTDTQYF. CDR3 sequence (DNA): TGTGCCAGCAGCTTGAACTACGGCACAGATACGCAGTATTTT.

This clone was picked up a small number of times. The V and J genes are TRBV5-6 and TRBJ2-6, with TRBD2 as a possible D gene (6 bases). The V and J ends lost 0 bases and 4 bases respectively, with 8 bases between them. CDR3 length equals 15 residues. Per germline, CDR1 SGHDT and CDR2 YYEEEE. The CDR3: CASSLGGRGANVLTF. CDR3 coding DNA: TGTGCCAGCAGCTTGGGAGGGAGGGGGGCCAACGTCCTGACTTTC.

This clone turned up a few times. V gene TRBV18 combines with J gene TRBJ2-1; perhaps TRBD2 as D (5 bases). V was pared by 4 bases and J by 8 bases, with 15 bases between. The CDR3 runs to 14 residues. In germline, CDR1 is KGHSH, CDR2 LQKENI. The CDR3 nucleotides are TGTGCCAGCTCACTGATGGCTATCGGGGATGAGCAGTTCTTC. The encoded protein is CASSLMAIGDEQFF.

The genes are TRBV5-4 and TRBJ1-1; D remains ambiguous. V lost 0 bases, J lost 2 bases, and 11 bases lay in between. Germline V gene data show CDR1 as SGHNT and CDR2 as YYREEE (reference sequence). The CDR3 has 15 amino acids. CDR3 DNA sequence: TGTGCCAGCAGCTTGGAGCTGGGCACCAACACTGAAGCTTTCTTT. Its translation is CASSLELGTNTEAFF.

This chain joins TRBV5-6 and TRBJ2-1; D not certain. Germline CDR1 is SGHDT and CDR2 is YYEEEE. The CDR3 runs to 14 residues. Deletions cut 2 bases from V and 8 bases from J, with 14 bases between. The CDR3 bases are TGTGCCAGCAGCTTCACTATGGCCGGCGATGAGCAGTTCTTC. It yields the protein CASSFTMAGDEQFF.

The chain uses TRBV6-2 or TRBV6-3 and TRBJ1-1; D gene ambiguous. The V gene's germline CDR1 is MNHEY and CDR2 SVGEGT. Trimming removed 6 bases from V and 11 bases from J, with 16 bases in between. The CDR3 covers 12 residues. CDR3 sequence (DNA): TGTGCCAGCAGCTGGGGTGTCGGCGGGGCTTTCTTT. It is translated as CASSWGVGGAFF.

This clone occurred a few times. J is TRBJ2-7 and V is TRBV4-1, with D perhaps TRBD1 (6 bases). The CDR3 spans 15 residues. Trimming stripped 3 bases from V and 3 bases from J, with 15 bases between. Germline V gene data show CDR1 as MGHRA and CDR2 as YSYEKL. As DNA, the CDR3 is TGCGCCAGCAGCCAGGATGCCGGGACATTCTACGAGCAGTACTTC. Its protein is CASSQDAGTFYEQYF.

The chain combines TRBV7-2 with TRBJ2-3, with D possibly being TRBD1 (5 bases). This CDR3 has 16 residues. From germline, CDR1 is SGHTA and CDR2 FQGNSA. Trimming pared 5 bases from V and 2 bases from J, leaving 17 bases between. DNA for the CDR3: TGTGCCAGCAGCCTTGGATTTGGGGCTAACACAGATACGCAGTATTTT. Residues: CASSLGFGANTDTQYF.

The sample holds one count of this clone. The rearrangement uses TRBV5-1 and TRBJ2-3; TRBD1 matches at 8 bases. Trimming cost V 2 bases and J 1 base; bases outside gene matches: 3. The CDR3 consists of 15 residues. The germline gives CDR1 SGHRS, CDR2 YFSETQ. The CDR3 DNA follows: TGCGCCAGCAGCTTTGGACAGGGTGGCACAGATACGCAGTATTTT. It codes for CASSFGQGGTDTQYF.

This clone came up a few times. V gene TRBV19 combines with J gene TRBJ2-5; D perhaps matches TRBD1 (7 bases). In germline, CDR1 is LNHDA, CDR2 SQIVND (reference sequence). CDR3 length: 15 amino acids. V shed 1 base and J shed 1 base, with 10 bases lying between them. The CDR3 region is CASSIGGTVQETQYF. The CDR3 bases are TGTGCCAGTAGTATAGGCGGGACAGTCCAAGAGACCCAGTACTTC.